Described below is a single TCR beta chain sequence and its context. This receptor's antigen is unknown. Base qualities are not at hand, and no much larger clone is one base apart. The germline V gene supplies CDR1 KGHSH and CDR2 LQKENI. The CDR3, cysteine through phenylalanine, is 14 amino acids long. Only CDR3 DNA is held: 42 bases, read in frame from base 1. V is clipped by 2 bases and J by 3 bases, and the sequence between their germline boundaries is 11 bases long. The entry originates in a study of blood T cell repertoires in COVID-19 (TCRdb year 2020). As for the study more broadly: Samples covering the acute and convalescent phases of COVID-19 were provided by collaborators in the United States, Italy and Spain. The prospective study material was composed of cDNA or gDNA derived from T cells, B-cell-depleted T cells, or PBMCs. The dataset comprised deeply sampled blood TCRbeta repertoires from subjects exposed to, actively infected with, or recovered from COVID-19. The repertoires were made available in a free public database intended to serve as a resource for research on the immune response to SARS-CoV-2. Samples were obtained from the ongoing ImmuneRACE study (first 160 participants) and from approximately 1,200 subjects provided by 6 global collaborators. Sample metadata almost always included a de-identified subject ID, COVID-19 status, age in years and sex. Where available, HLA class I and class II types were obtained from metadata supplied by the sample provider rather than from assay-based typing. Results the study describes overall, beyond this receptor: How much clinical and demographic metadata was included differed by source and by participant, and the metadata was provided uncurated.

TCRbeta CDR3 regions were amplified from genomic DNA using the immunoSEQ Assay, a bias-controlled multiplex PCR. Under the source paper's analysis protocol: Nucleated cell counts per sample were estimated from amplification of reference gene primers within the assay. Sequence reads were collapsed and filtered to measure the absolute abundance of every unique TCRbeta CDR3 rearrangement. For each sample, productive Simpson clonality was calculated by taking the square root of Simpson's diversity index across productive rearrangements. Not all clones reach the TCRdb copy of this immuneACCESS table, which keeps in-frame sequences only. Checked studies attribute under half of the gap to unresolved V genes and leave the rest unexplained. V and J calls plus clone size are reproduced from that table; the DNA served to infer D and trimming. The sample table records fewer than 250,000 clones; over 80% of these occur just once. The ten largest clones represent 2% to 3% of the sample.

One collaborating source in Seattle enrolled patients during active infection and followed them longitudinally through the course of disease. Whole blood was collected in K2EDTA tubes by collaborating institutions according to the institutions' own protocols. For TCRbeta analysis, collaborators shipped samples as frozen whole blood, isolated PBMCs, or DNA extracted from either of those sample types. The clonotype comes from a man aged 25-45 years with COVID-19, enrolled during active disease. The sequence is built from TRBV18 and TRBJ2-7; a confident D gene designation cannot be given. Sequencing used peripheral blood. The DNA sequence is given as TGTGCCAGCTCACCAAGGAACAGTCTCTACGAGCAGTACTTC. It translates as CASSPRNSLYEQYF.